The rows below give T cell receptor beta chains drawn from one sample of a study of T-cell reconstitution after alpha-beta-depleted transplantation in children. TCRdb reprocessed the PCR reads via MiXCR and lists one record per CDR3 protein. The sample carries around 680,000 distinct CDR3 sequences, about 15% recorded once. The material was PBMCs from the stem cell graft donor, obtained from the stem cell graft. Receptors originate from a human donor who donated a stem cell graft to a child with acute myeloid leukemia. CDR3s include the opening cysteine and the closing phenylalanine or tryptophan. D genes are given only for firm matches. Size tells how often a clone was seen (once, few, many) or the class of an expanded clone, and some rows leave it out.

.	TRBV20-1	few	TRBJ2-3	CSARNPRGRASTDTQYF	TGCAGTGCTAGAAACCCTCGCGGGCGGGCTAGCACAGATACGCAGTATTTT
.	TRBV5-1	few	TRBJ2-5	CASSYMGETQYF	TGCGCCAGCAGTTACATGGGGGAGACCCAGTACTTC
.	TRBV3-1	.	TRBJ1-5	CASSQSVNQPQHF	TGTGCCAGCAGCCAATCAGTCAATCAGCCCCAGCATTTT
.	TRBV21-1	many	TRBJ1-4	CASSEDGAPNEKLFF	TGTGCCAGCAGCGAGGACGGCGCCCCTAATGAAAAACTGTTTTTT
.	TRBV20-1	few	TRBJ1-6	CSARRRGSSYNSPLHF	TGCAGTGCTAGAAGGCGTGGGAGCTCCTATAATTCACCCCTCCACTTT
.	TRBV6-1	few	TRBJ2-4	CASSESRAAKNIQYF	TGTGCCAGCAGTGAAAGCCGGGCGGCCAAAAACATTCAGTACTTC
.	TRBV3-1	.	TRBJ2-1	CASSQDVINNEQFF	TGTGCCAGCAGCCAAGATGTTATAAACAATGAGCAGTTCTTC
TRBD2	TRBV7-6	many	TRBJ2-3	CASSSPGTSGGVSDTQYF	TGTGCCAGCAGCTCCCCCGGGACTAGCGGGGGAGTGTCAGATACGCAGTATTTT
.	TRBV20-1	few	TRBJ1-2	CSAQRLVPDGYTF	TGCAGTGCTCAAAGGTTGGTTCCGGATGGCTACACCTTC
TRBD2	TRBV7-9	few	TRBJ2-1	CASRLAGVNEQFF	TGTGCCAGCAGACTAGCGGGGGTCAATGAGCAGTTCTTC
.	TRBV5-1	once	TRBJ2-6	CASSKETGTGANVLTF	TGCGCCAGCAGCAAGGAAACAGGGACTGGGGCCAACGTCCTGACTTTC
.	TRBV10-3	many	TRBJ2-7	CATMIDNHYEQYF	TGTGCCACCATGATCGACAACCACTACGAGCAGTACTTC
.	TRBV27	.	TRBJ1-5	CASSPRSGTQPQHF	TGTGCCAGCAGTCCGAGGTCGGGGACCCAGCCCCAGCATTTT
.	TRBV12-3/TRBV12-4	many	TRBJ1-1	CASKTTGSGGAFF	TGTGCCAGCAAGACCACAGGGAGCGGAGGGGCTTTCTTT
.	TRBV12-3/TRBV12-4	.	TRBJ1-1	CASSLHDTEAFF	TGTGCCAGCAGTCTACACGACACTGAAGCTTTCTTT
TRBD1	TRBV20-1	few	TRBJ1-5	CSARGGQSYQPQHF	TGCAGTGCTAGGGGGGGACAGTCTTATCAGCCCCAGCATTTT
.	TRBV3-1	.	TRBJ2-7	CASSQQSGRSYEQYF	TGTGCCAGCAGCCAACAATCGGGACGCTCCTACGAGCAGTACTTC
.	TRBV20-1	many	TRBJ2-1	CSASPQGTTNEQFF	TGCAGTGCCTCTCCCCAGGGGACTACTAATGAGCAGTTCTTC
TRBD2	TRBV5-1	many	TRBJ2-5	CASSGGDQETQYF	TGCGCCAGCAGCGGGGGGGACCAAGAGACCCAGTACTTC
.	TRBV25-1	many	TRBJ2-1	CASSLHRGTYNEQFF	TGTGCCAGCAGCCTACACCGGGGGACCTACAATGAGCAGTTCTTC
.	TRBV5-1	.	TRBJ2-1	CASSLDPGLNEQFF	TGCGCCAGCAGCTTGGATCCAGGGTTGAATGAGCAGTTCTTC
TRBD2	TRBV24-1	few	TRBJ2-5	CATSDQLAGGETQYF	TGTGCCACCAGTGATCAGCTAGCGGGGGGTGAGACCCAGTACTTC
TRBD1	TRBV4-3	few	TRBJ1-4	CASSQDGTGALGEKLFF	TGCGCCAGCAGCCAAGATGGGACAGGGGCCCTAGGGGAAAAACTGTTTTTT